The source of this T cell receptor (beta chain) is a study of cytomegalovirus exposure and HLA in healthy donors. General study findings and limits: In the roughly 120 validation repertoires, a later analysis found that first-cohort TCR clusters tended to co-occur.

The donors were in the approximately 130-subject validation cohort; that cohort was separate from the 666-subject first cohort. The germline CDR1 and CDR2 sequences are SEHNR and FQNEAQ (reference sequence). V lost 5 bases to trimming and J lost 3 bases, with 19 bases between them. The CDR3 has 16 residues. As concerns this clone: Its specificity is not known.

Libraries were prepared by immunoSEQ multiplex PCR; TCRdb keeps only in-frame clonotypes and omits some of them. The sample shows 90,000 to 150,000 clones, approximately 90% of them seen only once. Source material: PBMCs. This receptor was taken from a woman under 30 in good health and CMV-seropositive. The chain employs TRBV7-9 and TRBJ1-2; possibly TRBD1 for D (6 bases). CDR3 region: CASSLLGTSGDYGYTF. CDR3 in DNA: TGTGCCAGCAGCCTCCTTGGGACATCAGGGGACTATGGCTACACCTTC. Complete variable domain (other parts from reference TRBV7-9 and TRBJ1-2): DTGVSQNPRHKITKRGQNVTFRCDPISEHNRLYWYRQTLGQGPEFLTYFQNEAQLEKSRLLSDRFSAERPKGSFSTLEIQRTEQGDSAMYLCASSLLGTSGDYGYTFGSGTRLTVV.